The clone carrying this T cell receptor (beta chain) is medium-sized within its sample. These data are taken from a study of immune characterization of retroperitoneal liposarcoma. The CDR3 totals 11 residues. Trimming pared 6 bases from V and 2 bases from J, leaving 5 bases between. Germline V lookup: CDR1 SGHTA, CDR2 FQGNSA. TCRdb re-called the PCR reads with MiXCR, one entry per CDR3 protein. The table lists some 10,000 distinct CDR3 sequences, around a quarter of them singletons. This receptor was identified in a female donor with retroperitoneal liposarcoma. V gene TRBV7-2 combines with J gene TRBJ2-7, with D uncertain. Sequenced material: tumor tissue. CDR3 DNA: TGTGCCAGCAGGCGAGCCTACGAGCAGTACTTC. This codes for CASRRAYEQYF.